This is a list of T cell receptor beta chains from one sample in a study of OX40 agonist ivuxolimab in advanced cancers. Sequencing was performed with immunoSEQ multiplex PCR; in TCRdb, only in-frame clones are kept and a portion is missing. The top ten clones hold under 0.85% of a sample with about 110,000 clones, 75% to 95% of them seen once. Sequenced material: CD4+ or CD8+ T cells sorted from blood, taken in a trial of the OX40 agonist ivuxolimab. The receptors come from an adult with an advanced solid tumor such as melanoma, head and neck, liver or kidney cancer. CDR3s include the opening cysteine and the closing phenylalanine or tryptophan. The D gene is left open where the match is weak. Clone size is shown for a subset of rows, as once, few, many or a class of expanded clone.

cdr3_nt	cdr3_aa	d_call	v_call	j_call	clone_size
TGTGCCAGTCAGGGTTCCTATAATTCACCCCTCCACTTT	CASQGSYNSPLHF	.	TRBV6-5	TRBJ1-6	.
TGTGCCAGCAGCTTTGGACAGAGCACAGATACGCAGTATTTT	CASSFGQSTDTQYF	.	TRBV7-3	TRBJ2-3	.
TGTGCCAGCATGGGCAGTACCTACGAGCAGTACTTC	CASMGSTYEQYF	.	TRBV6-6	TRBJ2-7	.
TGTGCCAGCAGTTTCCTGAGCTCTGGGGCCAACGTCCTGACTTTC	CASSFLSSGANVLTF	.	TRBV27	TRBJ2-6	.
TGTGCCAGCAGTGCCTGGGGGGTAGGGCAAGAGACCCAGTACTTC	CASSAWGVGQETQYF	.	TRBV2	TRBJ2-5	.
TGCGCCAGCAGCCAACAGGCGTATGGCTACACCTTC	CASSQQAYGYTF	.	TRBV4-1	TRBJ1-2	.
TGTGCCAGCAGAGGAACGGACAGTACGAACACCGGGGAGCTGTTTTTT	CASRGTDSTNTGELFF	.	TRBV6-6	TRBJ2-2	once
TGTGCCAGCAGCTCCAGGATTGAGGTGAACACTGAAGCTTTCTTT	CASSSRIEVNTEAFF	.	TRBV7-9	TRBJ1-1	.
TGTGCCAGCAGTTACTCAGGCGGGGGACTTTACGAGCAGTACTTC	CASSYSGGGLYEQYF	TRBD2	TRBV6-5	TRBJ2-7	.
TGTGCCAGCAGTGAAGTCAGGGTTGCAACTAATGAAAAACTGTTTTTT	CASSEVRVATNEKLFF	.	TRBV6-1	TRBJ1-4	.
TGTGCCAGCAGCTTACAGGCAACTAATGAAAAACTGTTTTTT	CASSLQATNEKLFF	.	TRBV7-6	TRBJ1-4	.
TGTGCCAGCAGCCTGACAGGGCCCCAAATATCCGGGGAGCTGTTTTTT	CASSLTGPQISGELFF	TRBD1	TRBV11-2	TRBJ2-2	.
TGTGCCAGCTCACCAGTCTTTTTGCAAGATCAGCCCCAGCATTTT	CASSPVFLQDQPQHF	.	TRBV18	TRBJ1-5	.
TGCGCCAGCAGTTCCGGGACAGGGGTATGGGATACGCAGTATTTT	CASSSGTGVWDTQYF	TRBD1	TRBV5-1	TRBJ2-3	once
TGTGCCAGCAGTTTAGCAGGTACTGGCTACACCTTC	CASSLAGTGYTF	.	TRBV27	TRBJ1-2	.
TGTGCCACCAGCAGTCCCTTGTCTAGAGGTGCTAATGAAAAACTGTTTTTT	CATSSPLSRGANEKLFF	.	TRBV15	TRBJ1-4	.
TGTGCCTGGAGCGGCACAGATACGCAGTATTTT	CAWSGTDTQYF	.	TRBV30	TRBJ2-3	.
TGCGCCAGCAGTCCGAGGACAGGACACCTTGAAGCTTTCTTT	CASSPRTGHLEAFF	TRBD1	TRBV10-1	TRBJ1-1	once
TGTGCCAGCAGTCGACAGGGGAATAGAGATACGCAGTATTTT	CASSRQGNRDTQYF	TRBD1	TRBV6-5	TRBJ2-3	.
TGTGCCACCCAACCAGGGGGCCGGCGCACTGAAGCTTTCTTT	CATQPGGRRTEAFF	TRBD1	TRBV10-3	TRBJ1-1	.
TGTGCCAGCAGTGCATTCGGGACCCAGTACTTC	CASSAFGTQYF	.	TRBV28	TRBJ2-5	few
TGTGCCACCTGGGACAGGAATAACACTGAAGCTTTCTTT	CATWDRNNTEAFF	TRBD1	TRBV6-4	TRBJ1-1	.
TGTGCCATCAGAGGTACACGGAACCCTGATAATTCACCCCTCCACTTT	CAIRGTRNPDNSPLHF	.	TRBV10-3	TRBJ1-6	.
TGTGCCAGCAGCTCGGGAGTGGGAGGAAGCTACGAGCAGTACTTC	CASSSGVGGSYEQYF	.	TRBV5-4	TRBJ2-7	.
TGCGCCAGCAGTGGCAGCACCGGGGAGCTGTTTTTT	CASSGSTGELFF	.	TRBV10-1	TRBJ2-2	.
TGTGCCAGCACCGAGGGGGTTCAGCCCCAGCATTTT	CASTEGVQPQHF	.	TRBV6-1	TRBJ1-5	.
TGTGCCTGGGCCCAGGCCGGTTCTGGGGCCAACGTCCTGACTTTC	CAWAQAGSGANVLTF	.	TRBV30	TRBJ2-6	once
TGCGCCAGCAGCTTCAACAGGGGGGCCACTGAAGCTTTCTTT	CASSFNRGATEAFF	TRBD1	TRBV5-1	TRBJ1-1	.
TGTGCCTGGAGTGACAGTGGGTTCGAGACAGGGGGAATCTTTGGCTACACCTTC	CAWSDSGFETGGIFGYTF	TRBD1	TRBV30	TRBJ1-2	.
TGTGCCAGCAGCCACGGCGGGCCTAGAGATACGCAGTATTTT	CASSHGGPRDTQYF	.	TRBV4-2	TRBJ2-3	.
TGTGCCAGCTCATTAGGGGCGGTAAACACTGAAGCTTTCTTT	CASSLGAVNTEAFF	.	TRBV18	TRBJ1-1	once
TGTGCCAGCAGAACCGGACTAGCGGGGGGCGAGAATGAGCAGTTCTTC	CASRTGLAGGENEQFF	TRBD2	TRBV6-6	TRBJ2-1	.
TGTGCCAGCCGAGTGAACAATGAGCAGTTCTTC	CASRVNNEQFF	.	TRBV6-5	TRBJ2-1	.
TGTGCTAGTGGTGGAGCTTTCTACAATGAGCAGTTCTTC	CASGGAFYNEQFF	.	TRBV12-5	TRBJ2-1	.
TGTGCCAGCAGCCTGGGACTAGCGGGACAGTACGAGCAGTACTTC	CASSLGLAGQYEQYF	TRBD2	TRBV5-4	TRBJ2-7	.
TGCGCCAGCAGCTTTTTTAACAATGAGCAGTTCTTC	CASSFFNNEQFF	.	TRBV5-1	TRBJ2-1	.
TGTGCCAGCAGCGTAGACGCATCCTCTGGGGCCAACGTCCTGACTTTC	CASSVDASSGANVLTF	.	TRBV9	TRBJ2-6	.
TGTGCCAGCAGCGTAGGGCACGAACAAGAGACCCAGTACTTC	CASSVGHEQETQYF	.	TRBV9	TRBJ2-5	once
TGTGCCAGCAGCTTAGCCCGGTTCCGTCAGACAGGGATCGAAGAGACCCAGTACTTC	CASSLARFRQTGIEETQYF	TRBD1	TRBV7-8	TRBJ2-5	.
TGTGCCAGCAGCCGACGCGGACAGGGGGGGAATGAGCAGTTCTTC	CASSRRGQGGNEQFF	TRBD1	TRBV7-2	TRBJ2-1	.
TGTGCCAGCAGCCAAGGACTTAGATCTTTCTCTGGGGCCAACGTCCTGACTTTC	CASSQGLRSFSGANVLTF	.	TRBV4-2	TRBJ2-6	.
TGCGCCAGCAGCCTGAACAATGAGCAGTTCTTC	CASSLNNEQFF	.	TRBV5-1	TRBJ2-1	.
TGTGCCAGCAGCTTTGTGGCCACAGATACGCAGTATTTT	CASSFVATDTQYF	.	TRBV5-4	TRBJ2-3	.
TGCGCCAGCAGCTTGGGACTAGCGGGGGGACAACTCGTGGGCAATGAGCAGTTCTTC	CASSLGLAGGQLVGNEQFF	TRBD2	TRBV5-1	TRBJ2-1	.
TGTGCCAGCAGCCAAGCGCCCCTGGGGTCAGGGGGGTGGAATGAGCAGTTCTTC	CASSQAPLGSGGWNEQFF	.	TRBV4-2	TRBJ2-1	.
TGCAGCGTTGTCTTTCTTCGGGGGTACGAGCAGTACTTC	CSVVFLRGYEQYF	.	TRBV29-1	TRBJ2-7	few
TGTGCCTGGAGTGTACAAGGGACAGGGCTCGACACTGAAGCTTTCTTT	CAWSVQGTGLDTEAFF	TRBD1	TRBV30	TRBJ1-1	.
TGTGCCACCAGCAGAGATTATTCCCTTGAGCAGTTCTTC	CATSRDYSLEQFF	.	TRBV15	TRBJ2-1	.
TGCGCCAGCAGCTTGGCTGTGGGGCCCGGGGAGCTGTTTTTT	CASSLAVGPGELFF	.	TRBV5-1	TRBJ2-2	.
TGTGCCAGCAGCCTCACAACAGGGAATGGCTACACCTTC	CASSLTTGNGYTF	.	TRBV7-6	TRBJ1-2	once
TGTGCCAGCAGCACCGGACAGAACACTGAAGCTTTCTTT	CASSTGQNTEAFF	.	TRBV7-2	TRBJ1-1	few
TGTGCCACCAGCAGAAACCGGGACAACTATAGCAATCAGCCCCAGCATTTT	CATSRNRDNYSNQPQHF	.	TRBV15	TRBJ1-5	.
TGTGCCAGCTCACCACCGGGAGCCCCTATGATCGGGGAGCAGTACTTC	CASSPPGAPMIGEQYF	.	TRBV18	TRBJ2-7	.
TGCGCCAGCAGCGGGGGGACAGGGGCACTCGTATATGGCTACACCTTC	CASSGGTGALVYGYTF	TRBD1	TRBV5-1	TRBJ1-2	.
TGCAGCGGGGGCCATCTGGCCGGGGAGCTGTTTTTT	CSGGHLAGELFF	.	TRBV29-1	TRBJ2-2	.